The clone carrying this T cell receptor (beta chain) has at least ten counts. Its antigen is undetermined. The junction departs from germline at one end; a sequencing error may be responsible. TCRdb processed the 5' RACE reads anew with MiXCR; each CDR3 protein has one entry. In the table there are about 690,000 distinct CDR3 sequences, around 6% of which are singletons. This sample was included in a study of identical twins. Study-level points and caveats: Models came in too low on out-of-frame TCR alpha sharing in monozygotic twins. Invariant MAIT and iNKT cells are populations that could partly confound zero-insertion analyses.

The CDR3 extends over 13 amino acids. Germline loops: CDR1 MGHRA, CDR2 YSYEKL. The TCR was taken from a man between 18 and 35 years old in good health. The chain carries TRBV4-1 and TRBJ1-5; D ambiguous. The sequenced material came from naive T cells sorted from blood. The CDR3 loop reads CASSQDGNRPQHF. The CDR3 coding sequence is TGCGCCAGCAGCCAAGATGGGAATCGGCCCCAGCATTTT.